Shown below are 22 T cell receptor beta chains from a single sample sequenced in a study of cytomegalovirus exposure and HLA in healthy donors. Both 60 Vbeta primers and 13 Jbeta primers went into the PCR. Profiling relied on immunoSEQ multiplex PCR, and the TCRdb table lists in-frame clones only, not all of them. The sample holds some 130,000 clones, about 80% seen once. The sample taken for sequencing was PBMCs. The receptors here all came from a man younger than 45 in good health and CMV-seronegative.

The chain joins TRBV13 to TRBJ1-4, with 9 bases lining up with TRBD1. The germline V gene encodes CDR1 PRHDT and CDR2 FYEKMQ (reference sequence). The trim removed 5 bases at V and 1 base at J, leaving 2 bases unmatched. The CDR3 has 15 amino acids. The CDR3 region is CASSQDRGTNEKLFF. The CDR3 region has the DNA TGTGCCAGCAGCCAGGACAGGGGAACTAATGAAAAACTGTTTTTT.

The V and J genes are TRBV4-3 and TRBJ2-2; D is unclear. This CDR3 has 14 amino acids. Germline loops: CDR1 LGHNA, CDR2 YSLEER. Trimming left V 4 bases short and J 4 bases short, with 10 bases between. This CDR3 reads CASSLAVLTGELFF. For the CDR3, the DNA is TGCGCCAGCAGCCTCGCGGTCCTCACCGGGGAGCTGTTTTTT.

The chain recombines TRBV6-6 with TRBJ2-7; TRBD2 aligns across 8 bases. The CDR3 covers 15 residues. V lost 6 bases and J lost 0; bases outside the gene matches: 7. The germline CDR1 and CDR2 sequences are MNHNY and SVGAGI (reference sequence). The CDR3 sequence is CASSFSGASSYEQYF. The CDR3 DNA reads TGTGCCAGCAGCTTTAGCGGGGCCAGCTCCTACGAGCAGTACTTC.

The chain couples TRBV4-2 to TRBJ1-3; D not resolved. Germline V gene data show CDR1 as LGHNA and CDR2 as YNFKEQ. Trimming pared 3 bases from V and 0 bases from J, leaving 12 bases between. There are 16 residues in the CDR3. CDR3 nucleotides: TGTGCCAGCAGCCAGTCGGCAGGATCCTCTGGAAACACCATATATTTT. It yields the protein CASSQSAGSSGNTIYF.

The V call is TRBV29-1, the J call TRBJ1-1; 10 positions match TRBD1. Germline V lookup: CDR1 SQVTM, CDR2 ANQGSEA. Trimming removed 5 bases from V and 7 bases from J; junction bases left unmatched: 10. This CDR3 region has 14 residues. The CDR3 DNA is TGCAGCGTTCACCGACAGGGGGCGCTCAGTGAAGCTTTCTTT. It codes for CSVHRQGALSEAFF. Full variable domain (rest looked up from reference TRBV29-1 and TRBJ1-1): SAVISQKPSRDICQRGTSLTIQCQVDSQVTMMFWYRQQPGQSLTLIATANQGSEATYESGFVIDKFPISRPNLTFSTLTVSNMSPEDSSIYLCSVHRQGALSEAFFGQGTRLTVV.

The V and J genes are TRBV6-5 and TRBJ2-3; tentatively, D is TRBD2 (6 bases). CDR3 length equals 13 residues. The germline V gene has CDR1 MNHEY and CDR2 SVGAGI. Trimming removed 8 bases from V and 6 bases from J, with 15 bases in between. This CDR3 reads CASRKARGDTQYF. CDR3 bases: TGTGCCAGCCGGAAGGCCCGGGGGGATACGCAGTATTTT.

The chain carries TRBV7-3 and TRBJ2-3; 7 bases line up with TRBD2. From germline, CDR1 is SGHTA and CDR2 FQGTGA. V lost 5 bases to trimming and J lost 2 bases; unmatched junction nucleotides: 4. There are 14 residues in the CDR3. CDR3 region: CASSLSGVTDTQYF. The CDR3 bases are TGTGCCAGCAGCCTGAGCGGGGTCACAGATACGCAGTATTTT.

The V gene is TRBV19, the J gene TRBJ1-5, with D possibly matching TRBD1 (6 bases). Trimming shortened V by 6 bases and J by 0 bases, and 24 bases separated the two germline ends. This CDR3 has 19 residues. Germline CDR1 LNHDA, CDR2 SQIVND (reference sequence). CDR3 sequence reads: CASRPPGAYARYSNQPQHF. The CDR3 DNA reads TGTGCCAGTAGGCCACCAGGGGCGTACGCCCGATATAGCAATCAGCCCCAGCATTTT.

This clone was counted only a few times. This rearrangement joins TRBV5-1 to TRBJ2-7; D perhaps matches TRBD1 (6 bases). Germline V gene lookup returns CDR1 SGHRS and CDR2 YFSETQ. This CDR3 spans 14 amino acids. V was clipped by 0 bases and J by 2 bases, with 9 bases between them. In nucleotides, the CDR3 is TGCGCCAGCAGCTTGGCCTGGACAGCCTACGAGCAGTACTTC. Protein product: CASSLAWTAYEQYF.

The chain employs TRBV13 and TRBJ2-1; a weak D match, TRBD2 (6 bases). Between the trimmed V and J ends, which lost 5 bases and 7 bases, there was a span of 18 bases. The germline V gene encodes CDR1 PRHDT and CDR2 FYEKMQ (reference sequence). The CDR3 has 15 amino acids. CDR3 in amino acids: CASSLLAEIRNEQFF. CDR3 nucleotide sequence: TGTGCCAGCAGCCTTTTAGCGGAGATCCGTAATGAGCAGTTCTTC.

V is TRBV18 and J is TRBJ2-3, with TRBD2 matching 8 bases. Trimming cost V 3 bases and J 5 bases; bases outside gene matches: 10. Germline V CDR1 and CDR2: KGHSH, LQKENI. The CDR3 runs to 16 residues. The CDR3 DNA follows: TGTGCCAGCTCACCGGATGGCGGGAGGCCAAGAGATACGCAGTATTTT. Its protein is CASSPDGGRPRDTQYF.

This chain joins TRBV5-1 and TRBJ2-7; D possibly corresponds to TRBD2 (5 bases). This CDR3 is 13 amino acids long. The V and J ends lost 4 bases and 6 bases respectively, with 14 bases between them. The V gene's germline CDR1 is SGHRS and CDR2 YFSETQ. The DNA for the CDR3 is TGCGCCAGCAGCCTGTCCGGGGATGGCGAGCAGTACTTC. Translated: CASSLSGDGEQYF.

The J gene is TRBJ1-1, the V gene TRBV15; tentatively, D is TRBD1 (5 bases). Germline V gives CDR1 LNHNV, CDR2 YYDKDF (reference sequence). Trimming took off 0 bases at V and 11 bases at J, with 16 bases between the two ends. This CDR3 is 14 amino acids long. The CDR3 sequence: CATSRDPWQGRAFF. CDR3 coding DNA: TGTGCCACCAGCAGAGATCCGTGGCAGGGTCGGGCTTTCTTT.

The chain has TRBV19 and TRBJ1-2; TRBD1 aligns across 9 bases. Germline V gene data show CDR1 as LNHDA and CDR2 as SQIVND (reference sequence). The trim removed 3 bases at V and 4 bases at J, leaving 6 bases unmatched. This CDR3 is built from 15 residues. The CDR3 protein is CASSMDRGVPYGYTF. In DNA form, the CDR3 reads TGTGCCAGTAGTATGGACAGGGGAGTCCCCTATGGCTACACCTTC. The entire variable domain, with the rest obtained from reference TRBV19 and TRBJ1-2, is as follows: DGGITQSPKYLFRKEGQNVTLSCEQNLNHDAMYWYRQDPGQGLRLIYYSQIVNDFQKGDIAEGYSVSREKKESFPLTVTSAQKNPTAFYLCASSMDRGVPYGYTFGSGTRLTVV.

The chain combines TRBV29-1 with TRBJ2-1, with D possibly TRBD2 on 5 matching bases. Trimming took off 0 bases at V and 4 bases at J, with 16 bases between the two ends. This CDR3 has 16 amino acids. Germline lookup yields CDR1 SQVTM and CDR2 ANQGSEA. The CDR3 spells CSVEDGESDRYNEQFF. Written as DNA, the CDR3 is TGCAGCGTTGAAGACGGGGAGAGTGACCGATACAATGAGCAGTTCTTC.

V usage is TRBV7-2 and J usage is TRBJ1-5, with no clear D. The V gene's germline CDR1 is SGHTA and CDR2 FQGNSA. CDR3 length: 14 residues. V was trimmed by 2 bases and J by 1 base, leaving 6 bases between them. CDR3 nucleotides: TGTGCCAGCAGCTTACTTGTGAGCAATCAGCCCCAGCATTTT. Translated, it gives CASSLLVSNQPQHF.

This chain uses TRBV4-1 with TRBJ2-1, with 9 bases aligning to TRBD1. Germline CDR1 and CDR2: MGHRA and YSYEKL. The junction had 4 bases not matched to a gene; V was cut back by 1 base and J by 0 bases. This CDR3 is 17 amino acids long. This CDR3 reads CASSQGYRGPSYNEQFF. The CDR3 DNA sequence: TGCGCCAGCAGCCAAGGGTACAGGGGGCCCTCCTACAATGAGCAGTTCTTC.

The chain joins TRBV5-4 to TRBJ2-1; TRBD2 matches 13 bases. The trim removed 4 bases at V and 0 bases at J, leaving 13 bases unmatched. The V gene's germline CDR1 is SGHNT and CDR2 YYREEE (reference sequence). The CDR3 sequence is 20 residues long. CDR3 amino acids: CASSLARLAGGFSSYNEQFF. The CDR3 region has the DNA TGTGCCAGCAGCCTGGCCCGACTAGCGGGAGGCTTTAGCTCCTACAATGAGCAGTTCTTC.

The gene calls are TRBV5-1 and TRBJ1-5; TRBD1 matches at 7 bases. V lost 1 base and J lost 4; bases outside the gene matches: 5. This CDR3 region has 15 residues. Looked up from germline, CDR1 is SGHRS and CDR2 is YFSETQ. In DNA, the CDR3 is TGCGCCAGCAGCTTGAATGGACAGGAGAATCAGCCCCAGCATTTT. Protein sequence: CASSLNGQENQPQHF.

A note on this clone: One junction end does not reproduce the germline sequence, and a read error may be involved. The V and J genes are TRBV11-2 and TRBJ1-4; tentatively, D is TRBD1 (6 bases). The CDR3 extends over 10 amino acids. The V gene's germline CDR1 is SGHAT and CDR2 FQNNGV. In DNA form, the CDR3 reads TGTGCCAGCAGTCGGCGACAGGTGAATTTT. Amino acids: CASSRRQVNF.

V usage is TRBV28 and J usage is TRBJ2-7; D call uncertain. CDR1 and CDR2 (germline): MDHEN, SYDVKM. Trimming cost V 3 bases and J 4 bases, with 13 bases left between them. This CDR3 contains 14 residues. The CDR3 region is CASSFGAIGYEQYF. In DNA form, the CDR3 reads TGTGCCAGCAGTTTTGGAGCAATCGGGTACGAGCAGTACTTC.

This sequence joins TRBV7-2 and TRBJ1-1; 9 nucleotides match TRBD1. Germline V CDR1 and CDR2: SGHTA, FQGNSA. V lost 4 bases and J lost 11; bases outside the gene matches: 11. The CDR3 runs to 14 residues. CDR3 protein: CASSWRDREGPAFF. The CDR3 bases are TGTGCCAGCAGCTGGCGGGACAGGGAGGGTCCGGCTTTCTTT.